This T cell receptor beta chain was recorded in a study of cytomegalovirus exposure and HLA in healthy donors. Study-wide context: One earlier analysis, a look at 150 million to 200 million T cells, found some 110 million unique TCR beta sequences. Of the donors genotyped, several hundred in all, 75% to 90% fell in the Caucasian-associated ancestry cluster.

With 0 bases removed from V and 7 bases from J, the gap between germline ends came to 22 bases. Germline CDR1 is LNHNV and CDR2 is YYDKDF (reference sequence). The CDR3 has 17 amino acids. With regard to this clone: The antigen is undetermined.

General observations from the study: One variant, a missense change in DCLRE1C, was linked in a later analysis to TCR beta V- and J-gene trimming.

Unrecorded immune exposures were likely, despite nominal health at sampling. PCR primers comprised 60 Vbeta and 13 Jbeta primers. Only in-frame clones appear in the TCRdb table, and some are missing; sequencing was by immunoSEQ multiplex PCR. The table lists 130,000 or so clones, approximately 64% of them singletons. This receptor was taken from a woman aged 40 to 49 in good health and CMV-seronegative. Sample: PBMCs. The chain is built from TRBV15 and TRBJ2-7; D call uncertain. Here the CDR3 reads CATSRDASTLAYEEQYF. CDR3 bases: TGTGCCACCAGCAGAGATGCGTCCACGTTAGCCTACGAGGAGCAGTACTTC.